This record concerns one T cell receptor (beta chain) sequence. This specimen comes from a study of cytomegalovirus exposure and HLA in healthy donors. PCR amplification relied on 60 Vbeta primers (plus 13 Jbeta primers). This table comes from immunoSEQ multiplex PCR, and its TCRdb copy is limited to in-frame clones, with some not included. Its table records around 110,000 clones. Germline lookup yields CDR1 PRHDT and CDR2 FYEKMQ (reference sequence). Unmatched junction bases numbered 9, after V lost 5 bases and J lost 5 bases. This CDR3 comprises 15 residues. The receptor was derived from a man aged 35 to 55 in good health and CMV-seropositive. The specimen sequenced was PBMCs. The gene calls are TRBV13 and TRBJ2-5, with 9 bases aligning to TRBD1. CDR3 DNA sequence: TGTGCCAGCAGCCGCCAATCCGGGACAGGGGAGACCCAGTACTTC. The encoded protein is CASSRQSGTGETQYF.